The 31 T cell receptor beta chains given below trace back to one sample, sequenced in a study of cytomegalovirus exposure and HLA in healthy donors. TCRdb's table, derived via immunoSEQ multiplex PCR, lists solely in-frame clones and lacks some. The sample has about 250,000 clones, roughly 87% seen once; the top ten hold around 12%. The sample consisted of PBMCs. The origin of the receptors is a man aged 18 to 30 in good health and CMV-seropositive.

CDR3 nucleotide sequence: TGTGCCAGCAGTGAAAGGCTAGCGAAAAACATTCAGTACTTC. It encodes CASSERLAKNIQYF. The gene calls are TRBV2 and TRBJ2-4; tentative D call: TRBD2 (6 bases). V was pared by 2 bases and J by 4 bases, with 9 bases between. In germline, CDR1 is SNHLY, CDR2 FYNNEI. The CDR3 totals 14 residues.

The genes are TRBV27 and TRBJ1-2; D is unresolved. Germline CDR1 MNHEY, CDR2 SMNVEV (reference sequence). V was shortened by 3 bases and J by 0 bases, with 11 bases between the two germline ends. This CDR3 spans 15 amino acids. DNA for the CDR3: TGTGCCAGCAGTTTTTCCGGCCTCGCTAACTATGGCTACACCTTC. Protein: CASSFSGLANYGYTF.

CDR3 amino acids: CASSQDRLAESYEQYF. Here the CDR3 DNA reads TGCGCCAGCAGCCAAGATCGGCTAGCAGAATCCTACGAGCAGTACTTC. The chain uses TRBV4-1 and TRBJ2-7; tentative D call: TRBD2 (5 bases). The germline V gene has CDR1 MGHRA and CDR2 YSYEKL. The CDR3 is made up of 16 amino acids. V was pared by 0 bases and J by 1 base, with 13 bases between.

The V call is TRBV6-1, the J call TRBJ1-4, with a weak D call TRBD1 (6 bases). Trimming removed 4 bases at V and 10 bases at J, with 16 bases between. The V gene's germline CDR1 is MNHNS and CDR2 SASEGT. This CDR3 has 14 amino acids. In nucleotides, the CDR3 is TGTGCCAGCAGTGGAACCGGGCAAGGGGGAAAACTGTTTTTT. Translated: CASSGTGQGGKLFF.

The J gene is TRBJ1-1, the V gene TRBV6-5; D not certain. The CDR3 extends over 14 amino acids. Germline values: CDR1 MNHEY, CDR2 SVGAGI. Between the trimmed V and J ends, which lost 5 bases and 2 bases, there was a span of 12 bases. The CDR3 here is CASSPALANTEAFF. DNA of the CDR3: TGTGCCAGCAGTCCTGCGTTGGCTAACACTGAAGCTTTCTTT.

The chain uses TRBV6-1 and TRBJ2-1; 11 bases are a match to TRBD2. Germline loops: CDR1 MNHNS, CDR2 SASEGT. This CDR3 region has 15 residues. V was clipped by 5 bases and J by 5 bases; unmatched bases: 5. The CDR3 nucleotides are TGTGCCAGCAGTTTCCTAGCGGGAGGAGACAATGAGCAGTTCTTC. Translating gives CASSFLAGGDNEQFF.

V is TRBV30 and J is TRBJ1-4, with a tentative D call TRBD1 (5 bases). This CDR3 has 14 residues. Between the trimmed V and J ends, which lost 0 bases and 11 bases, there was a span of 16 bases. Germline loops: CDR1 GTSNPN, CDR2 SVGIG (reference sequence). Here the CDR3 DNA reads TGTGCCTGGAGTGTAGACGGCAGGGTTGCGAAACTGTTTTTT. It codes for CAWSVDGRVAKLFF.

The CDR3 spells CASSPGTASGTEAFF. The CDR3 bases are TGTGCCAGCAGCCCAGGGACTGCATCGGGCACTGAAGCTTTCTTT. The genes are TRBV9 and TRBJ1-1; tentative D call: TRBD1 (5 bases). Germline CDR1 SGDLS, CDR2 YYNGEE. The CDR3 runs to 15 residues. V was pared by 4 bases and J by 4 bases, with 17 bases between. The full variable domain, in which reference TRBV9 and TRBJ1-1 provide the parts outside the CDR3, is DSGVTQTPKHLITATGQRVTLRCSPRSGDLSVYWYQQSLDQGLQFLIQYYNGEERAKGNILERFSAQQFPDLHSELNLSSLELGDSALYFCASSPGTASGTEAFFGQGTRLTVV.

V usage is TRBV7-9 and J usage is TRBJ1-2, with a possible D match to TRBD1 (5 bases). V shed 4 bases and J shed 5 bases, with 11 bases lying between them. This CDR3 has 13 residues. Looked up from germline, CDR1 is SEHNR and CDR2 is FQNEAQ (reference sequence). CDR3 sequence reads: CASSSGRGYGYTF. For the CDR3, the DNA is TGTGCCAGCAGCTCAGGGCGGGGATATGGCTACACCTTC.

This clone was counted only a few times. The J gene is TRBJ2-7, the V gene TRBV11-2, with 10 bases fitting TRBD1. The trim removed 6 bases at V and 3 bases at J, leaving 8 bases unmatched. This CDR3 region has 15 residues. The germline CDR1 and CDR2 sequences are SGHAT and FQNNGV. The CDR3 region has the DNA TGTGCCAGCAGATCCTTCCGGGACAGGGGCTACGAGCAGTACTTC. The encoded protein is CASRSFRDRGYEQYF.

This chain links TRBV30 with TRBJ2-4, with D perhaps matching TRBD1 (6 bases). The CDR3 runs to 13 residues. Germline lookup yields CDR1 GTSNPN and CDR2 SVGIG (reference sequence). Trimming removed 1 base at V and 6 bases at J, with 10 bases between. The CDR3 region has the DNA TGTGCCTGGAGTGGGGGGCGGAGAAACATTCAGTACTTC. It encodes CAWSGGRRNIQYF.

The chain has TRBV7-9 and TRBJ2-2; 8 bases agree with TRBD2. V lost 10 bases to trimming and J lost 6 bases; unmatched junction nucleotides: 13. CDR3 size: 15 residues. Germline loops: CDR1 SEHNR, CDR2 FQNEAQ (reference sequence). CDR3 nucleotides: TGTGCCATTAGGGGTGGAGCGGGAGCGGCCGGGGAGCTGTTTTTT. Protein: CAIRGGAGAAGELFF.

The rearrangement uses TRBV6-1 and TRBJ1-5; TRBD1 is a possible D gene (6 bases). The V gene's germline CDR1 is MNHNS and CDR2 SASEGT. The V gene lost 0 bases and the J gene lost 6 bases, with 15 bases spanning the gap. The CDR3 extends over 16 amino acids. DNA of the CDR3: TGTGCCAGCAGTGAAGCAACAGGGAGTAACGGTCAGCCCCAGCATTTT. This sequence encodes CASSEATGSNGQPQHF.

This sequence joins TRBV6-1 and TRBJ2-1; 7 bases fit TRBD2. Germline V gives CDR1 MNHNS, CDR2 SASEGT. V dropped 0 bases and J dropped 6; count of bases not matched to a gene: 5. The CDR3 sequence is 15 residues long. CDR3 coding DNA: TGTGCCAGCAGTGAAGCGGGGACTACCGTCAATGAGCAGTTCTTC. Protein sequence: CASSEAGTTVNEQFF.

The rearrangement joins TRBV25-1 to TRBJ2-3; maybe TRBD2 (5 bases). Deletions cut 1 base from V and 2 bases from J, with 16 bases between. The CDR3 runs 17 residues. Germline CDR1 and CDR2: MGHDK and SYGVNS. The CDR3 sequence: CASSEFISGSITDTQYF. In DNA form, the CDR3 reads TGTGCCAGCAGTGAATTTATCAGCGGAAGTATCACAGATACGCAGTATTTT.

This clone was found once. The rearrangement joins TRBV5-1 to TRBJ2-3; 11 bases match TRBD2. The V gene end was trimmed by 0 bases and the J gene end by 1 base; junction bases not matched to a gene: 4. Germline values: CDR1 SGHRS, CDR2 YFSETQ. There are 17 residues in the CDR3. CDR3 amino acids: CASSLELAGVGTDTQYF. The CDR3 DNA reads as TGCGCCAGCAGCTTGGAACTAGCGGGAGTAGGCACAGATACGCAGTATTTT.

This chain connects TRBV27 to TRBJ2-7, with D hard to call. Germline lookup yields CDR1 MNHEY and CDR2 SMNVEV (reference sequence). This CDR3 spans 11 amino acids. V shed 4 bases and J shed 4 bases, with 5 bases lying between them. CDR3 coding DNA: TGTGCCAGCAGTTCGCAGTACGAGCAGTACTTC. Translation gives CASSSQYEQYF.

V is TRBV7-6 and J is TRBJ2-5; D remains unclear. The CDR3 covers 13 residues. Per germline, CDR1 SGHVS and CDR2 FNYEAQ. The ends were cut back, 5 bases at V and 9 bases at J, with 16 bases in the middle. The CDR3 DNA reads TGTGCCAGCAGCACTACCCGCTTCTGGGCCCAGTACTTC. Its protein product is CASSTTRFWAQYF. The whole variable domain, remainder taken from reference TRBV7-6 and TRBJ2-5, is GAGVSQSPRYKVTKRGQDVALRCDPISGHVSLYWYRQALGQGPEFLTYFNYEAQQDKSGLPNDRFSAERPEGSISTLTIQRTEQRDSAMYRCASSTTRFWAQYFGPGTRLLVL.

The chain is built from TRBV29-1 and TRBJ1-1; unclear D gene. The CDR3 loop spans 16 amino acids. V was cut by 2 bases and J by 5 bases, with 21 bases left in between. Germline CDR1 is SQVTM and CDR2 is ANQGSEA. CDR3 sequence reads: CSVEHFGRHYGTEAFF. DNA for the CDR3: TGCAGCGTTGAACATTTCGGACGCCACTATGGTACTGAAGCTTTCTTT.

The chain is built from TRBV11-2 and TRBJ2-1, with D perhaps being TRBD1 or TRBD2 (5 bases each). With 3 bases removed from V and 4 bases from J, the gap between germline ends came to 16 bases. This CDR3 is built from 16 residues. From germline, CDR1 is SGHAT and CDR2 FQNNGV. The CDR3 bases are TGTGCCAGCAGCTTGTTGGGACCTAAGTCTTACAATGAGCAGTTCTTC. It specifies CASSLLGPKSYNEQFF.

This clone came up a few times. V usage is TRBV20-1 and J usage is TRBJ1-1; D unclear. With 6 bases removed from V and 8 bases from J, the gap between germline ends came to 13 bases. Germline CDR1 reads DFQATT; CDR2 reads SNEGSKA (reference sequence). This CDR3 contains 11 residues. The CDR3 DNA reads TGCAGTGCCACTACAACTATCGAAGCTTTCTTT. It yields the protein CSATTTIEAFF.

This clone was seen a few times. This chain connects TRBV27 to TRBJ2-7; the D gene is possibly TRBD2 (6 bases). The germline V and J ends were trimmed by 9 bases and 2 bases, with 11 bases remaining between them. The CDR3 contains 12 residues. Germline V gives CDR1 MNHEY, CDR2 SMNVEV (reference sequence). The chain's CDR3 is CARGTGAYEQYF. The DNA for the CDR3 is TGTGCCAGGGGGACGGGAGCCTACGAGCAGTACTTC.

V and J are TRBV19 and TRBJ2-1; weak D call: TRBD1 (6 bases). Germline CDR1 is LNHDA and CDR2 is SQIVND (reference sequence). The CDR3 runs to 13 residues. Trimming removed 6 bases from V and 6 bases from J, with 12 bases in between. The DNA for the CDR3 is TGTGCCAGTAGAACAGGGAGCCTCAATGAGCAGTTCTTC. This translates into CASRTGSLNEQFF.

This rearrangement joins TRBV5-1 to TRBJ2-5; 11 nucleotides line up with TRBD2. CDR1 is SGHRS, CDR2 YFSETQ, per germline. CDR3 length: 16 amino acids. V trimming: 3 bases; J trimming: 1 base; junction bases outside the gene matches: 5. The CDR3 loop reads CASSSGLAEAQETQYF. CDR3 DNA sequence: TGCGCCAGCAGCTCGGGACTAGCGGAAGCCCAAGAGACCCAGTACTTC.

The rearrangement links TRBV10-1 to TRBJ2-4; 8 bases match TRBD1. With 3 bases clipped from V and 6 bases from J, the junction kept 13 bases outside the gene matches. Germline V lookup: CDR1 WNHNN, CDR2 SYGVQD (reference sequence). This CDR3 spans 17 amino acids. The CDR3 sequence: CASSDFPRFGQGNIQYF. Here the CDR3 DNA reads TGCGCCAGCAGTGATTTCCCGAGGTTTGGACAGGGAAACATTCAGTACTTC.

The chain employs TRBV9 and TRBJ2-5; D not resolved. The V gene's germline CDR1 is SGDLS and CDR2 YYNGEE. V lost 4 bases and J 0 bases, leaving 4 bases between the germline ends. The CDR3 loop spans 12 amino acids. CDR3 sequence reads: CASSPHQETQYF. The CDR3 bases are TGTGCCAGCAGCCCCCACCAAGAGACCCAGTACTTC.

Only a few counts were recorded for this clone. The junction and the germline gene differ at one end; a read error may be behind it. The chain is built from TRBV2 and TRBJ2-1; maybe TRBD1 (5 bases). Germline assignment: CDR1 SNHLY and CDR2 FYNNEI. The CDR3 is made up of 15 amino acids. The CDR3 loop is CASREESSWGIEQFF. The CDR3, as DNA: TGTGCCAGCAGAGAAGAGTCCTCCTGGGGCATTGAGCAGTTCTTC.

The J gene is TRBJ2-6, the V gene TRBV30, with a possible D match to TRBD1 (5 bases). Germline CDR1 and CDR2: GTSNPN and SVGIG (reference sequence). The CDR3 extends over 15 amino acids. The ends were cut back, 3 bases at V and 4 bases at J, with 13 bases in the middle. CDR3 DNA: TGTGCCTGGAGCCTAGGGGTTTCCGGGGCCAACGTCCTGACTTTC. Encoded protein: CAWSLGVSGANVLTF.

The gene calls are TRBV7-9 and TRBJ2-7; D possibly corresponds to TRBD2 (6 bases). Germline V gene sequence: CDR1 SEHNR, CDR2 FQNEAQ (reference sequence). V was trimmed by 3 bases and J by 2 bases, leaving 11 bases between them. This CDR3 is 14 amino acids long. CDR3 nucleotides: TGTGCCAGCAGCTTCGGGGGACTGACCTACGAGCAGTACTTC. Protein product: CASSFGGLTYEQYF.

The J gene is TRBJ1-1, the V gene TRBV2, with D uncertain. Per the germline V gene, CDR1 is SNHLY and CDR2 is FYNNEI. This CDR3 spans 13 amino acids. Trimming removed 2 bases at V and 2 bases at J, with 6 bases between. CDR3: CASSENVNTEAFF. CDR3 DNA: TGTGCCAGCAGTGAAAACGTTAACACTGAAGCTTTCTTT.

The genes are TRBV6-5 and TRBJ1-1, with D hard to call. CDR1 is MNHEY and CDR2 is SVGAGI in the germline V gene. Trimming left V 2 bases short and J 1 base short, with 11 bases between. This CDR3 contains 15 residues. CDR3 residues: CASSYGRLGNTEAFF. In DNA, the CDR3 is TGTGCCAGCAGTTACGGCCGCCTCGGGAACACTGAAGCTTTCTTT.